The 23 T cell receptor beta chains below all came from one sample that was sequenced in a study of glioma-infiltrating T cells (dated by TCRdb to 2016 to 2018). The instrument was an Illumina MiSeq. The iRepertoire nested amplicon-rescue multiplex PCR (arm-PCR) platform was used to amplify TCR alpha and beta CDR3 regions from RNA. The public reads were run again by TCRdb, first through fastp at Q25 and then through MiXCR, and only productive beta chains were kept. Rows matching on CDR3 protein sequence are summarized as one entry with the most common DNA and genes. This sample comprises roughly 350,000 distinct CDR3 sequences, 41% of them detected only once. The ten largest clones capture about 12% of the sample. Source material: glioma tissue, nonneoplastic brain tissue, or PBMCs (not recorded which). All receptors come from a human donor with low-grade glioma or glioblastoma, undergoing nonglioma brain surgery, or in good health (not recorded which).

As concerns this clonotype: The missing conserved phenylalanine or tryptophan at the end of this CDR3 makes a read error likely. V usage is TRBV6-1 and J usage is TRBJ1-2; no firm D call. The CDR3 runs 11 residues. CDR1 is MNHNS and CDR2 is SASEGT in the germline V gene. CDR3 bases: TGTGCCATCAGTTCGGGCGGTGGCTACACCCTC. Protein: CAISSGGGYTL.

The J gene is TRBJ1-1, the V gene TRBV19, with TRBD1 matching 7 bases. Germline CDR1 LNHDA, CDR2 SQIVND (reference sequence). The CDR3 covers 13 residues. V shed 8 bases, J shed 3 bases, and the junction held 6 bases outside the gene matches. CDR3 sequence: CASSGGLYTEAFF. CDR3 in DNA: TGTGCCAGTTCAGGGGGTTTGTACACTGAAGCTTTCTTT.

This clonotype was observed once. The V call is TRBV14, the J call TRBJ2-2; 9 bases fit TRBD2. J was trimmed by 1 base and V by 0 bases; bases with no gene match: 6. The CDR3 extends over 18 amino acids. Per the germline V gene, CDR1 is SGHDN and CDR2 is FVKESK. CDR3 in amino acids: CASSQDRLAGLNTGELFF. CDR3 bases: TGTGCCAGCAGCCAAGATCGGCTAGCGGGGCTGAACACCGGGGAGCTGTTTTTT.

Comment on this clonotype: It may be a read error: a sequence one base away is much more abundant. The chain is built from TRBV27 and TRBJ2-1; 12 nucleotides align to TRBD1. CDR1 and CDR2 from the germline V gene are MNHEY and SMNVEV (reference sequence). J gave up 14 bases and V 2 bases, and 7 bases lay outside the gene matches. CDR3 length equals 14 residues. The CDR3 bases are TGTGCCAGCAGTTTAGGGGACAGGGGGCCGTTGGAGTTCTTC. This codes for CASSLGDRGPLEFF.

This clonotype came up many times. CDR3 nucleotides: TGTGCCAGCAGCCAAGACCGCGCTAGTAATGAGCAGTTCTTC. As protein: CASSQDRASNEQFF. J is TRBJ2-1 and V is TRBV4-2, with D hard to call. The CDR3 extends over 14 amino acids. V lost 0 bases and J lost 7, with 10 bases in between. The germline V gene encodes CDR1 LGHNA and CDR2 YNFKEQ.

This clonotype has at least ten counts. The chain couples TRBV20-1 to TRBJ1-5; 8 bases agree with TRBD1. CDR3 length: 17 residues. V lost 4 bases to trimming and J lost 0 bases; unmatched junction nucleotides: 11. Germline V CDR1 and CDR2: DFQATT, SNEGSKA (reference sequence). The DNA for the CDR3 is TGCAGTGCTAAAAGCTCAGGGGGCGGATATAGCAATCAGCCCCAGCATTTT. This translates into CSAKSSGGGYSNQPQHF.

The rearrangement links TRBV19 to TRBJ2-7; 9 bases are shared with TRBD2. V shed 6 bases and J 2 bases; nucleotides not matched to a gene: 5. Germline CDR1 LNHDA, CDR2 SQIVND (reference sequence). CDR3 length equals 14 residues. The CDR3 loop reads CASRQLAGPYEQYF. The CDR3 nucleotides are TGTGCCAGTAGACAGCTAGCGGGACCCTACGAGCAGTACTTC.

This clonotype was seen a handful of times. One end of the junction is discordant with germline, which a read error may explain. The chain joins TRBV28 to TRBJ2-1, with 12 bases fitting TRBD2. The CDR3 has 20 amino acids. The V gene's germline CDR1 is MDHEN and CDR2 SYDVKM. The CDR3 loop is CTSSWGQGPSGRANLDEQFF. In DNA, the CDR3 is TGTACCAGCAGTTGGGGGCAGGGGCCTAGCGGGAGGGCTAATCTCGATGAGCAGTTCTTC. Complete variable domain (other parts from reference TRBV28 and TRBJ2-1): DVKVTQSSRYLVKRTGEKVFLECVQDMDHENMFWYRQDPGLGLRLIYFSYDVKMKEKGDIPEGYSVSREKKERFSLILESASTNQTSMYLCTSSWGQGPSGRANLDEQFFGPGTRLTVL.

A note on this clonotype: A much larger clone lies one base from this, so it may be a read error. The chain employs TRBV6-2 or TRBV6-3 and TRBJ1-5; D remains ambiguous. The CDR3 consists of 16 residues. Germline lookup yields CDR1 MNHEY and CDR2 SVGEGT. Trimming took off 9 bases at V and 2 bases at J, with 20 bases between the two ends. The CDR3 sequence is CARGLSRFAGNQPQHF. The CDR3 nucleotides read TGTGCCAGAGGCCTATCCAGGTTTGCAGGCAATCAGCCCCAGCATTTT.

This clonotype has just a few counts. With a much larger clone just one base away, this may be a read error. The J gene is TRBJ1-1, the V gene TRBV7-2; possibly TRBD1 for D (5 bases). V was clipped by 8 bases and J by 1 base, with 11 bases between them. Germline V gene lookup returns CDR1 SGHTA and CDR2 FQGNSA. The CDR3 covers 13 residues. The CDR3, as DNA: TGTGCCAGCGGTGGACAATCGAACACTGAAGCTTTCTTT. Protein: CASGGQSNTEAFF. The complete variable domain, with remaining parts taken from reference TRBV7-2 and TRBJ1-1, reads GAGVSQSPSNKVTEKGKDVELRCDPISGHTALYWYRQSLGQGLEFLIYFQGNSAPDKSGLPSDRFSAERTGGSVSTLTIQRTQQEDSAVYLCASGGQSNTEAFFGQGTRLTVV.

This clonotype occurred a few times. This chain joins TRBV6-6 and TRBJ2-5, with D possibly TRBD2 on 6 matching bases. The germline CDR1 and CDR2 sequences are MNHNY and SVGAGI (reference sequence). Trimming removed 1 base from V and 4 bases from J, with 22 bases in between. The CDR3 totals 18 residues. The CDR3 coding sequence is TGTGCCAGCAGTTACTTTGTGGGGGAGGCCTCTTTCCGAGAGACCCAGTACTTC. As protein: CASSYFVGEASFRETQYF.

This clonotype has only one observation. This chain joins TRBV7-2 and TRBJ2-7; the D is unclear. The CDR3 runs to 12 residues. CDR1 is SGHTA and CDR2 is FQGNSA in the germline V gene. V lost 4 bases and J 6 bases, leaving 10 bases between the germline ends. The CDR3 bases are TGTGCCAGCAGCTCAGCACTGCCCGAGCAGTACTTC. Protein: CASSSALPEQYF.

Comments on this clonotype: One end of the junction fails to match germline, which may point to a read error. The rearrangement joins TRBV7-9 to TRBJ2-2; D tentatively fits TRBD1 or TRBD2 (5 bases each). The V gene's germline CDR1 is SEHNR and CDR2 FQNEAQ (reference sequence). This CDR3 spans 14 amino acids. The CDR3 protein is CASSFRDRTGDLFF. CDR3 in DNA: TGTGCCAGCAGCTTCAGGGATCGCACCGGGGATCTGTTTTTT.

V gene TRBV6-1 combines with J gene TRBJ2-7; TRBD1 might be the D (7 bases). This CDR3 comprises 14 residues. With 11 bases removed from V and 1 base from J, the gap between germline ends came to 18 bases. CDR1 is MNHNS and CDR2 is SASEGT in the germline V gene. In DNA, the CDR3 is TGTGCCGCTTGCTTGCGGGACAGTTCCTACGAGCAGTACTTC. Residues: CAACLRDSSYEQYF.

This clonotype was seen a handful of times. The rearrangement links TRBV12-3 or TRBV12-4 to TRBJ2-3, with D unclear. The germline V and J ends were trimmed by 3 bases and 5 bases, with 3 bases remaining between them. This CDR3 spans 11 amino acids. CDR3 loop: CASSFIDTQYF. The CDR3 region has the DNA TGTGCCAGCAGTTTTATAGATACGCAGTATTTT.

V gene TRBV7-2 combines with J gene TRBJ1-2; 7 bases fit TRBD1. V trimming: 4 bases; J trimming: 3 bases; junction bases outside the gene matches: 14. This CDR3 contains 17 residues. Germline V CDR1 and CDR2: SGHTA, FQGNSA. DNA of the CDR3: TGTGCCAGCAGCTCATTCCTCCGGGACAGTCTATACTATGGCTACACCTTC. The encoded protein is CASSSFLRDSLYYGYTF.

In its sample, this clonotype was seen many times. The chain links TRBV27 to TRBJ1-2; 8 nucleotides align to TRBD1. The CDR3 runs 14 residues. V was pared by 6 bases and J by 7 bases, with 10 bases of the junction left unmatched. CDR1 is MNHEY and CDR2 is SMNVEV in the germline V gene (reference sequence). As DNA, the CDR3 is TGTGCCAGCAGACCCGGGACAGGCTTGACTGGCTACACCTTC. This gives the protein CASRPGTGLTGYTF.

The rearrangement uses TRBV7-3 and TRBJ2-2; 10 nucleotides align to TRBD2. Trimming cost V 5 bases and J 4 bases; bases outside gene matches: 4. The CDR3 is 15 residues long. The germline V gene encodes CDR1 SGHTA and CDR2 FQGTGA. CDR3: CASSRTSGVTGELFF. CDR3 DNA sequence: TGTGCCAGCAGCCGGACTAGCGGTGTCACCGGGGAGCTGTTTTTT.

The rearrangement links TRBV7-9 to TRBJ1-4; 9 nucleotides match TRBD1. The J segment lost 5 bases and the V segment lost 5 bases, leaving 3 bases of the junction unmatched. The CDR3 loop spans 14 amino acids. Germline CDR1 is SEHNR and CDR2 is FQNEAQ (reference sequence). The CDR3 DNA sequence: TGTGCCAGCAGCCGTGGACAGGGGAATGAAAAACTGTTTTTT. The encoded protein is CASSRGQGNEKLFF.

This clonotype was counted between two and nine times. The V and J genes are TRBV19 and TRBJ2-1, with TRBD2 matching over 8 bases. Germline assignment: CDR1 LNHDA and CDR2 SQIVND (reference sequence). With 8 bases clipped from V and 1 base from J, the junction kept 1 base outside the gene matches. The CDR3 spans 13 residues. CDR3 coding DNA: TGTGCCAGTCGACTAGCGTCCTACAATGAGCAGTTCTTC. Translating gives CASRLASYNEQFF.

CDR3 sequence reads: CASTPGGTRPDTQYF. The CDR3 bases are TGTGCCAGCACCCCAGGAGGGACTAGGCCTGATACGCAGTATTTT. The V and J genes are TRBV28 and TRBJ2-3; 8 bases agree with TRBD2. The CDR3 extends over 15 amino acids. Unmatched junction bases numbered 12, after V lost 7 bases and J lost 6 bases. Looked up from germline, CDR1 is MDHEN and CDR2 is SYDVKM.

This clonotype was seen many times. The gene calls are TRBV27 and TRBJ2-7, with D perhaps being TRBD1 or TRBD2 (5 bases each). CDR1 and CDR2 from the germline V gene are MNHEY and SMNVEV (reference sequence). The length of the CDR3 is 13 residues. V lost 8 bases, J lost 6 bases, and 17 bases lay in between. CDR3 sequence: CASGQLSGGEQYF. The CDR3 DNA sequence: TGTGCCAGCGGTCAATTAAGTGGGGGCGAGCAGTACTTC.

About this clonotype itself: It may be a read error: a sequence one base away is much more abundant. The V call is TRBV11-3, the J call TRBJ2-7; maybe TRBD2 (5 bases). The CDR3 runs to 12 residues. Germline CDR1 is SGHNT and CDR2 is YENEEA. The CDR3 DNA sequence: TGTGCCACCAGCAGAGACGGAAGCGGGCAGTACTTC. Amino acids: CATSRDGSGQYF.